These 3 T cell receptor beta chains came from one sample sequenced in a study of blood T cell repertoires in COVID-19 (TCRdb year 2020). Library method: the immunoSEQ multiplex PCR assay. TCRdb re-hosts the immuneACCESS table, in-frame sequences only. Its copies lack some clones; in the studies checked, an unresolved V gene accounts for under half of them, and the cause for the rest is not known. The sample table lists more than 45,000 clones, about four fifths of them with a count of one. The leading ten clones occupy approximately 4.9% of the sample. The sequenced material came from peripheral blood. These TCRs come from a human donor in a cohort sampled during active COVID-19.

V gene TRBV4-1 combines with J gene TRBJ2-2; TRBD2 matches 7 bases. This CDR3 region has 16 residues. The V and J ends lost 1 base and 2 bases, in that order; junction bases with no gene match: 4. In germline, CDR1 is MGHRA, CDR2 YSYEKL. The CDR3 region is CASSQVGEGNTGELFF. The CDR3 DNA sequence: TGCGCCAGCAGCCAAGTAGGGGAGGGAAACACCGGGGAGCTGTTTTTT.

This chain uses TRBV7-2 with TRBJ1-6; 7 nucleotides match TRBD1. This CDR3 is built from 16 residues. V was pared by 5 bases and J by 6 bases, with 10 bases of the junction left unmatched. Germline values: CDR1 SGHTA, CDR2 FQGNSA. The CDR3 nucleotides are TGTGCCAGCAGCCCCAGCCCGGGACAGTTTAATTCACCCCTCCACTTT. Residues: CASSPSPGQFNSPLHF.

The genes are TRBV7-9 and TRBJ2-3, with 8 bases fitting TRBD2. Germline CDR1 SEHNR, CDR2 FQNEAQ (reference sequence). The CDR3 length is 15 residues. The V gene end was trimmed by 3 bases and the J gene end by 3 bases; junction bases not matched to a gene: 5. The CDR3 DNA reads as TGTGCCAGCAGCTTGGTCGGGAGGGTGACAGATACGCAGTATTTT. This sequence encodes CASSLVGRVTDTQYF.